The 27 T cell receptor beta chains below all came from one sample that was sequenced in a study of early T cells in non-severe SARS-CoV-2 infection. One entry per CDR3 protein, called by TCRdb with MiXCR from the 5' RACE reads. The table shows tens of thousands of distinct CDR3 sequences, with 10% to 15% occurring only once. Sequencing input: whole blood. Every receptor here comes from an adult who was a healthcare worker with PCR-confirmed SARS-CoV-2 infection or an uninfected control (not recorded which).

The chain is built from TRBV12-3 or TRBV12-4 and TRBJ1-3; D unclear. With 6 bases removed from V and 0 bases from J, the gap between germline ends came to 9 bases. This CDR3 spans 14 amino acids. The CDR3 loop is CASSPTDSGNTIYF. The CDR3 nucleotides are TGTGCCAGCAGCCCGACTGACTCTGGAAACACCATATATTTT.

This chain joins TRBV6-6 and TRBJ2-2; 11 bases are a match to TRBD1. J was trimmed by 6 bases and V by 4 bases; bases with no gene match: 10. The CDR3 length is 17 residues. The V gene's germline CDR1 is MNHNY and CDR2 SVGAGI (reference sequence). In DNA form, the CDR3 reads TGTGCCAGCAGTTCCCTAATCCCGGGACAGGGGGCCGGGGAGCTGTTTTTT. This gives the protein CASSSLIPGQGAGELFF.

CDR3 residues: CAWSVEIGPEAFF. CDR3 nucleotides: TGTGCCTGGAGTGTGGAGATTGGACCCGAAGCTTTCTTT. The chain is built from TRBV30 and TRBJ1-1; D is uncertain. V shed 0 bases and J shed 8 bases, with 13 bases lying between them. The CDR3 sequence is 13 residues long. Germline V lookup: CDR1 GTSNPN, CDR2 SVGIG (reference sequence).

DNA for the CDR3: TGTGCCAGCAGCTGGAGGGACTGGGAGCAGTACTTC. It yields the protein CASSWRDWEQYF. This rearrangement joins TRBV6-1 to TRBJ2-7; maybe TRBD2 (6 bases). Germline CDR1 MNHNS, CDR2 SASEGT. CDR3 length: 12 residues. V was cut by 6 bases and J by 7 bases, with 13 bases left in between.

The chain combines TRBV28 with TRBJ1-1; tentatively, D is TRBD1 (5 bases). The CDR3 runs to 14 residues. V was cut by 7 bases and J by 4 bases, with 16 bases left in between. From germline, CDR1 is MDHEN and CDR2 SYDVKM. The CDR3 here is CASMGRVDGTEAFF. CDR3 bases: TGTGCCAGCATGGGGCGTGTCGACGGCACTGAAGCTTTCTTT.

The chain carries TRBV12-3 or TRBV12-4 and TRBJ1-6; D possibly corresponds to TRBD1 (6 bases). This CDR3 has 11 residues. Trimming removed 5 bases from V and 12 bases from J, with 8 bases in between. CDR3 DNA: TGTGCCAGCAGTGTACAGGGACCCCTCCACTTT. Encoded protein: CASSVQGPLHF.

This clonotype was picked up a small number of times. The chain combines TRBV7-9 with TRBJ2-5; tentatively, D is TRBD2 (6 bases). Trimming removed 5 bases from V and 3 bases from J, with 13 bases in between. The germline V gene has CDR1 SEHNR and CDR2 FQNEAQ (reference sequence). The CDR3 is 14 residues long. CDR3 loop: CASSQGSGEETQYF. CDR3 nucleotides: TGTGCCAGCAGCCAAGGTTCGGGGGAAGAGACCCAGTACTTC.

This clonotype has a handful of counts. The chain links TRBV6-2 or TRBV6-3 to TRBJ2-5; possibly TRBD1 for D (6 bases). V lost 0 bases to trimming and J lost 1 base, with 12 bases between them. This CDR3 comprises 16 residues. Germline V CDR1 and CDR2: MNHEY, SVGEGT. This chain's CDR3 is CASSYSTGDIQETQYF. CDR3 nucleotides: TGTGCCAGCAGTTACTCGACCGGGGACATCCAAGAGACCCAGTACTTC.

This clonotype was seen many times. The V and J genes are TRBV7-9 and TRBJ1-6; D uncertain. CDR3 length equals 14 residues. V was clipped by 5 bases and J by 7 bases, with 12 bases between them. From germline, CDR1 is SEHNR and CDR2 FQNEAQ (reference sequence). The CDR3 reads CASSQGLGNSPLHF. CDR3 sequence (DNA): TGTGCCAGCAGCCAAGGACTGGGGAATTCACCCCTCCACTTT.

This clonotype was found many times. The CDR3 region is CSARDPGSGRATDTQYF. The CDR3, as DNA: TGCAGTGCTAGAGATCCGGGTAGCGGGAGGGCCACAGATACGCAGTATTTT. The V and J genes are TRBV20-1 and TRBJ2-3, with 11 positions matching TRBD2. V was clipped by 0 bases and J by 2 bases; unmatched bases: 7. The CDR3 consists of 17 residues. The germline V gene has CDR1 DFQATT and CDR2 SNEGSKA (reference sequence).

This chain joins TRBV6-2 or TRBV6-3 and TRBJ2-3; no firm D call. From germline, CDR1 is MNHEY and CDR2 SVGEGT. This CDR3 region has 8 residues. V lost 9 bases and J lost 8, with 3 bases in between. The CDR3 nucleotides are TGTGCCAGGGGTACGCAGTATTTT. Translated, it gives CARGTQYF.

This clonotype was picked up many times. V usage is TRBV11-2 and J usage is TRBJ2-1; D perhaps matches TRBD2 (5 bases). Trimming took 1 base from V and 6 from J, leaving 19 bases between them. This CDR3 comprises 17 residues. CDR1 and CDR2 (germline): SGHAT, FQNNGV. For the CDR3, the DNA is TGTGCCAGCAGCTTAGTTAAGAGCCTAGCTACGACCAATGAGCAGTTCTTC. Translated: CASSLVKSLATTNEQFF.

The chain is built from TRBV12-3 or TRBV12-4 and TRBJ1-1; D is ambiguous. The CDR3 consists of 15 residues. V was trimmed by 3 bases and J by 1 base, leaving 12 bases between them. The CDR3 is CASSFGSWGNTEAFF. The CDR3 DNA is TGTGCCAGCAGTTTTGGCAGCTGGGGGAACACTGAAGCTTTCTTT.

The chain joins TRBV29-1 to TRBJ2-3; TRBD2 agrees at 8 bases. CDR1 and CDR2 from the germline V gene are SQVTM and ANQGSEA. The V segment lost 1 base and the J segment 0 bases; nucleotides outside the gene matches: 3. The CDR3 runs 15 residues. CDR3 sequence reads: CSVEGSSGSTDTQYF. As DNA, the CDR3 is TGCAGCGTTGAAGGGTCTAGCGGGAGCACAGATACGCAGTATTTT.

In its sample, this clonotype was seen many times. J is TRBJ1-1 and V is TRBV6-2 or TRBV6-3; D is unresolved. V was cut by 6 bases and J by 6 bases, with 20 bases left in between. CDR1 is MNHEY and CDR2 is SVGEGT in the germline V gene. The CDR3 sequence is 15 residues long. The CDR3 here is CASSRPSGSGAEAFF. CDR3 DNA: TGTGCCAGCAGCCGGCCCAGCGGTTCCGGCGCTGAAGCTTTCTTT.

This clonotype occurred many times. V and J are TRBV12-3 or TRBV12-4 and TRBJ2-3; unclear D gene. This CDR3 region has 16 residues. Trimming shortened V by 6 bases and J by 2 bases, and 18 bases separated the two germline ends. The CDR3 is CASRSPMGSTTDTQYF. The CDR3 DNA sequence: TGTGCCAGCAGATCCCCGATGGGGTCCACCACAGATACGCAGTATTTT.

The table lists this clonotype with a few counts. The chain employs TRBV12-3 or TRBV12-4 and TRBJ1-2; 10 positions agree with TRBD1. With 6 bases clipped from V and 3 bases from J, the junction kept 7 bases outside the gene matches. The length of the CDR3 is 15 residues. In DNA, the CDR3 is TGTGCCAGCAGCCCGCCGGGACAGGGGTACTATGGCTACACCTTC. Protein sequence: CASSPPGQGYYGYTF.

The rearrangement joins TRBV6-2 or TRBV6-3 to TRBJ2-2; 10 bases are shared with TRBD1. This CDR3 is built from 17 residues. Germline lookup yields CDR1 MNHEY and CDR2 SVGEGT. With V trimmed by 5 bases and J by 6 bases, 12 bases remained unmatched. The CDR3 DNA is TGTGCCAGCAGTCCAATCCGGGACAGGGGATTGTCCGGGGAGCTGTTTTTT. Protein product: CASSPIRDRGLSGELFF.

This clonotype has more than one count but fewer than ten. The chain employs TRBV20-1 and TRBJ2-7, with 8 bases aligning to TRBD2. The length of the CDR3 is 14 residues. V lost 6 bases, J lost 2 bases, and 9 bases stayed unmatched. CDR1 is DFQATT and CDR2 is SNEGSKA in the germline V gene (reference sequence). CDR3 bases: TGCAGTGCCCCGATAGCGGGGCCCACCTACGAGCAGTACTTC. Encoded protein: CSAPIAGPTYEQYF.

This clonotype appeared a few times. The chain carries TRBV6-5 and TRBJ2-7; tentative D call: TRBD1 (5 bases). CDR1 MNHEY and CDR2 SVGAGI come from the germline V gene. The CDR3 length is 15 residues. V was clipped by 0 bases and J by 3 bases, with 12 bases between them. In nucleotides, the CDR3 is TGTGCCAGCAGTTACTCGCCAAAGCAGGGCTACGAGCAGTACTTC. It specifies CASSYSPKQGYEQYF.

The chain joins TRBV20-1 to TRBJ1-5; 7 nucleotides match TRBD1. Germline CDR1 and CDR2: DFQATT and SNEGSKA (reference sequence). The CDR3 totals 15 residues. J was trimmed by 2 bases and V by 4 bases; bases with no gene match: 8. The CDR3 region has the DNA TGCAGTGCTATACGGGGGGGACAGCGCAATCAGCCCCAGCATTTT. It yields the protein CSAIRGGQRNQPQHF.

This clonotype was observed at least ten times. The DNA of the CDR3 is TGTGCCAGCTCCGGGACAGACAGGGGAGCTTTCTTT. This translates into CASSGTDRGAFF. V is TRBV18 and J is TRBJ1-1; 8 nucleotides align to TRBD1. CDR3 length equals 12 residues. Losses at the gene ends were 6 bases for V and 10 bases for J; bases not matched to a gene: 7. CDR1 KGHSH and CDR2 LQKENI come from the germline V gene. The variable domain in full, with the rest retrieved from reference TRBV18 and TRBJ1-1, is NAGVMQNPRHLVRRRGQEARLRCSPMKGHSHVYWYRQLPEEGLKFMVYLQKENIIDESGMPKERFSAEFPKEGPSILRIQQVVRGDSAAYFCASSGTDRGAFFGQGTRLTVV.

By share, this clonotype ranks as medium-sized. The V and J genes are TRBV7-8 and TRBJ2-1; TRBD1 matches 8 bases. The CDR3 is 13 amino acids. The germline V gene has CDR1 SGHVS and CDR2 FQNEAQ. V lost 5 bases to trimming and J lost 7 bases; unmatched junction nucleotides: 4. In DNA, the CDR3 is TGTGCCAGCAGCGCGGACAGGGTGAATGAGCAGTTCTTC. Translation gives CASSADRVNEQFF.

This clonotype has at least ten counts. The J gene is TRBJ2-7, the V gene TRBV20-1; 9 bases fit TRBD2. The CDR3 loop spans 14 amino acids. The germline gives CDR1 DFQATT, CDR2 SNEGSKA (reference sequence). J gave up 4 bases and V 6 bases, and 10 bases lay outside the gene matches. CDR3 coding DNA: TGCAGTGCGAGTAGCGGGAGTACCTTGTACGAGCAGTACTTC. This sequence encodes CSASSGSTLYEQYF.

This chain links TRBV6-6 with TRBJ2-2; D perhaps matches TRBD2 (5 bases). Trimming removed 6 bases at V and 1 base at J, with 12 bases between. Germline V gene lookup returns CDR1 MNHNY and CDR2 SVGAGI (reference sequence). CDR3 length: 15 residues. This CDR3 reads CASSPGLKNTGELFF. The CDR3 coding sequence is TGTGCCAGCAGCCCAGGACTGAAGAACACCGGGGAGCTGTTTTTT.

This clonotype was observed a handful of times. The genes are TRBV10-3 and TRBJ2-5; TRBD1 or TRBD2 may be the D gene (6 bases each). The CDR3 consists of 14 residues. Germline CDR1 ENHRY, CDR2 SYGVKD. Between the trimmed V and J ends, which lost 5 bases and 1 base, there was a span of 11 bases. The chain's CDR3 is CAISPRGAQETQYF. Here the CDR3 DNA reads TGTGCCATCAGTCCTAGGGGGGCCCAAGAGACCCAGTACTTC.

This clonotype was detected a few times. The junction and the germline gene differ at one end; a read error may be behind it. The chain uses TRBV7-7 and TRBJ1-2; no clear D gene. Germline V gives CDR1 SSHAT, CDR2 FNYEAQ (reference sequence). This CDR3 contains 13 residues. The CDR3 bases are TGTGCTAGCAGCCGAAGTCCGGGTCTCGTCGCCACCTTC. This sequence encodes CASSRSPGLVATF.